The source of this T cell receptor (beta chain) is a study of siplizumab effects on memory and regulatory T cells. The study, taken as a whole, reports: In unstimulated cells, naive T cells appeared more diverse than memory T cells and seemed major alloresponse contributors.

Around 9.1 x 10^4 TCR templates per sample were sequenced. Profiled with immunoSEQ multiplex PCR; TCRdb holds only in-frame clones, not every one. Among over 80,000 clones listed, just under 95% were seen once. This clone has only one observation. Its target is not known. This CDR3 is 15 amino acids long. With 0 bases clipped from V and 13 bases from J, the junction kept 12 bases outside the gene matches. The V gene's germline CDR1 is SGHAT and CDR2 FQNNGV. The receptor comes from a human donor in good health. This chain uses TRBV11-2 with TRBJ1-1; 9 bases match TRBD1. Material: non-Treg CD4+ T cells sorted from blood. The CDR3: CASSLEGGTGTKLFF. Here the CDR3 DNA reads TGTGCCAGCAGCTTAGAAGGGGGGACAGGGACCAAGCTTTTCTTT.